A selection of T cell receptor beta chains follows, all from one sample in a study of blood T cell repertoires in COVID-19. TCRdb's table, derived via immunoSEQ multiplex PCR, lists solely in-frame clones and lacks some. This sample carries 100,000 to 150,000 clones, 85% of them seen once, and the ten largest clones take 25% to 30%. Input material: peripheral blood. The receptors were gathered from an elderly woman with acute or convalescent COVID-19. The CDR3 runs from the conserved cysteine through the conserved F or W. A D gene is named only where the DNA matches it firmly. Some rows mark clone size as missing; the rest say once, few, many or name a class of expanded clone.

>TRBJ1-2|TRBD1|-|TRBV6-5
CASSYRTGGGYTF
TGTGCCAGCAGTTACCGGACAGGGGGTGGCTACACCTTC
>TRBJ1-1|-|few|TRBV19
CATRIRGVTEAFF
TGTGCCACCAGAATCAGGGGCGTCACTGAAGCTTTCTTT
>TRBJ1-2|TRBD1|few|TRBV14
CASNRGGDGYTF
TGTGCCAGCAACAGAGGGGGCGATGGCTACACCTTC
>TRBJ2-7|-|-|TRBV21-1
CASTTGGVSIRSHSYEQYF
TGTGCCAGCACCACGGGCGGGGTTTCAATAAGAAGCCATTCCTACGAGCAGTACTTC
>TRBJ2-1|TRBD2|-|TRBV5-1
CASSWTSGVYNEQFF
TGCGCCAGCAGTTGGACTAGCGGAGTTTACAATGAGCAGTTCTTC
>TRBJ2-2|-|-|TRBV6-5
CASRDGSVAGELFF
TGTGCCAGCAGAGACGGGAGCGTCGCCGGGGAGCTGTTTTTT
>TRBJ1-6|TRBD1|-|TRBV29-1
CSVGTGVSGSPLHF
TGCAGCGTCGGGACAGGGGTTTCGGGTTCACCCCTCCACTTT
>TRBJ2-3|-|-|TRBV7-2
CASSFDGGGTDTQYF
TGTGCCAGCAGCTTTGATGGCGGTGGGACAGATACGCAGTATTTT
>TRBJ2-3|TRBD2|-|TRBV7-8
CASSLSGSSTDTQYF
TGTGCCAGCAGCTTAAGCGGGAGTAGCACAGATACGCAGTATTTT
>TRBJ2-7|TRBD1|-|TRBV4-2
CASSQEGTGGYEQYF
TGTGCCAGCAGCCAAGAAGGGACAGGGGGCTACGAGCAGTACTTC
>TRBJ1-6|TRBD1|few|TRBV4-1
CASSQSAGTGSYSYNSPLHF
TGCGCCAGCAGCCAATCAGCCGGGACAGGGTCTTACTCCTATAATTCACCCCTCCACTTT
>TRBJ1-2|TRBD1|-|TRBV7-3
CASSLSRGVDGYTF
TGTGCCAGCAGCTTATCCAGGGGGGTTGATGGCTACACCTTC
>TRBJ1-6|-|-|TRBV19
CASGDSSYNSPLHF
TGTGCCAGTGGAGACAGCTCCTATAATTCACCCCTCCACTTT
>TRBJ1-2|-|-|TRBV14
CASSQAPGYGYTF
TGTGCCAGCAGCCAAGCTCCGGGCTATGGCTACACCTTC
>TRBJ2-5|TRBD2|-|TRBV7-2
CASSLGLAGGQETQYF
TGTGCCAGCAGCCTGGGACTAGCGGGGGGACAAGAGACCCAGTACTTC
>TRBJ1-1|-|-|TRBV7-9
CASSLDGGSTEAFF
TGTGCCAGCAGCTTAGACGGTGGGAGCACTGAAGCTTTCTTT
>TRBJ1-3|-|-|TRBV15
CATSREPRETGNTIYF
TGTGCCACCAGCAGAGAACCCAGGGAAACTGGAAACACCATATATTTT
>TRBJ1-5|TRBD1|-|TRBV4-2
CASSRNRGEGNQPQHF
TGTGCCAGCAGCCGAAACAGGGGGGAGGGCAATCAGCCCCAGCATTTT
>TRBJ1-2|-|-|TRBV18
CASSPSTRGGYGYTF
TGTGCCAGCTCACCAAGCACCAGGGGCGGCTATGGCTACACCTTC
>TRBJ1-3|-|-|TRBV28
CASRRDIPGNTIYF
TGTGCCAGCAGACGTGACATTCCAGGAAACACCATATATTTT
>TRBJ1-2|-|-|TRBV20-1
CSASDSSYTF
TGCAGTGCTAGTGACAGTAGCTACACCTTC
>TRBJ2-7|-|-|TRBV7-2
CASSFLRVSEQYF
TGTGCCAGCAGCTTTCTCAGGGTATCCGAGCAGTACTTC
>TRBJ1-3|TRBD1|-|TRBV20-1
CSASQGVGNTIYF
TGCAGTGCTAGTCAGGGGGTTGGAAACACCATATATTTT
>TRBJ2-2|TRBD2|-|TRBV3-1/TRBV3-2
CASSQDPFSGGRAGELFF
TGTGCCAGCAGCCAAGACCCTTTTAGCGGGGGGAGGGCCGGGGAGCTGTTTTTT
>TRBJ1-1|-|-|TRBV13
CASSSEQSEAFF
TGTGCCAGCAGCTCAGAACAGAGTGAAGCTTTCTTT
>TRBJ2-1|-|-|TRBV7-9
CASSLGTVTYNEQFF
TGTGCCAGCAGCTTAGGCACAGTAACCTACAATGAGCAGTTCTTC
>TRBJ2-3|TRBD2|once|TRBV20-1
CSASYLAGGTDTQYF
TGCAGTGCTAGTTATCTAGCGGGGGGTACAGATACGCAGTATTTT
>TRBJ2-3|TRBD1|-|TRBV5-4
CASKAGTGGTDTQYF
TGTGCCAGCAAGGCCGGGACAGGGGGCACAGATACGCAGTATTTT